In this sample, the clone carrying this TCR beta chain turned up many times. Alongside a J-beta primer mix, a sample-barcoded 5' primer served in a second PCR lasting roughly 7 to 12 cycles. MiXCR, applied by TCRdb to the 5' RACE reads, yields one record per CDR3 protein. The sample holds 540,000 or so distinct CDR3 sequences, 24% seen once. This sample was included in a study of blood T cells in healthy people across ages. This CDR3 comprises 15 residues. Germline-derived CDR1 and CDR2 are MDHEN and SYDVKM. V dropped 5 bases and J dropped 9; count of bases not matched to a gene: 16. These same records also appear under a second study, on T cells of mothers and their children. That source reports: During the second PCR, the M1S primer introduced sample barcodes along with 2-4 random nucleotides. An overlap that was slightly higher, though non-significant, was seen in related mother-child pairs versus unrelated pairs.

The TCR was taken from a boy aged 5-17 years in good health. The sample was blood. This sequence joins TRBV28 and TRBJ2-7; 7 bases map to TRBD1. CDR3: CASSTPTGIPLGQYF. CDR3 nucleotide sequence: TGTGCCAGCAGTACCCCGACAGGGATCCCTTTGGGGCAGTACTTC. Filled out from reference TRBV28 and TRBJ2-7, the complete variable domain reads DVKVTQSSRYLVKRTGEKVFLECVQDMDHENMFWYRQDPGLGLRLIYFSYDVKMKEKGDIPEGYSVSREKKERFSLILESASTNQTSMYLCASSTPTGIPLGQYFGPGTRLTVT.